The 30 T cell receptor beta chains given below trace back to one sample, sequenced in a study of blood T cell repertoires in COVID-19 (dated by TCRdb to the early 2020s). Libraries came from the immunoSEQ multiplex PCR assay. TCRdb limited this immuneACCESS table to in-frame rearrangements with V and J called. A share of clones is missing; checked studies link under half to unresolved V genes, and the rest is unexplained. Recorded for this sample are over 400,000 clones; around nine tenths of them occurred a single time. 8% to 9.5% of the sample lies in the top ten. Sequencing was done on a sample of PBMCs or T cells enriched from blood (not recorded which). These receptors originate from a woman aged 55 to 70 who had recovered from COVID-19.

CDR3 region: CASRMVQGAMGSNQPQHF. The CDR3 DNA is TGTGCCAGTAGAATGGTGCAGGGGGCCATGGGAAGCAATCAGCCCCAGCATTTT. This chain uses TRBV19 with TRBJ1-5; 8 nucleotides agree with TRBD1. The CDR3 length is 18 residues. V lost 6 bases, J lost 1 base, and 14 bases stayed unmatched. Germline values: CDR1 LNHDA, CDR2 SQIVND (reference sequence).

The chain couples TRBV5-6 to TRBJ1-1; D perhaps matches TRBD1 (5 bases). V lost 1 base, J lost 1 base, and 11 bases lay in between. CDR1 and CDR2 from the germline V gene are SGHDT and YYEEEE. The CDR3 sequence is 15 residues long. In DNA, the CDR3 is TGTGCCAGCAGCTTGCACGGGGGTAAGAACACTGAAGCTTTCTTT. Amino acid sequence: CASSLHGGKNTEAFF.

The chain joins TRBV13 to TRBJ2-1; D may be TRBD1 (5 bases). Deletions cut 4 bases from V and 6 bases from J, with 16 bases between. This CDR3 spans 15 amino acids. In germline, CDR1 is PRHDT, CDR2 FYEKMQ (reference sequence). The CDR3 spells CASSSPLGVFNEQFF. The CDR3 coding sequence is TGTGCCAGCAGCTCCCCTCTAGGGGTTTTCAATGAGCAGTTCTTC.

The chain recombines TRBV7-9 with TRBJ1-4, with a possible D match to TRBD1 (5 bases). Trimming removed 5 bases at V and 0 bases at J, with 13 bases between. The CDR3 is 16 amino acids. CDR1 and CDR2 (germline): SEHNR, FQNEAQ (reference sequence). CDR3 sequence (DNA): TGTGCCAGCAGCCAGGGAGGGGCCCCAACTAATGAAAAACTGTTTTTT. This sequence encodes CASSQGGAPTNEKLFF. The full variable domain, its missing parts supplied by reference TRBV7-9 and TRBJ1-4, is DTGVSQNPRHKITKRGQNVTFRCDPISEHNRLYWYRQTLGQGPEFLTYFQNEAQLEKSRLLSDRFSAERPKGSFSTLEIQRTEQGDSAMYLCASSQGGAPTNEKLFFGSGTQLSVL.

The rearrangement links TRBV12-5 to TRBJ2-3, with 7 bases identical to TRBD1. This CDR3 is 15 amino acids long. Germline V gives CDR1 LGHNT, CDR2 FRNRAP. J gave up 1 base and V 6 bases, and 7 bases lay outside the gene matches. CDR3 region: CASGSGTDRTDTQYF. The CDR3 DNA reads TGTGCTAGTGGCTCCGGGACAGACCGCACAGATACGCAGTATTTT. Using reference TRBV12-5 and TRBJ2-3 for the parts outside the CDR3, the full variable domain is DARVTQTPRHKVTEMGQEVTMRCQPILGHNTVFWYRQTMMQGLELLAYFRNRAPLDDSGMPKDRFSAEMPDATLATLKIQPSEPRDSAVYFCASGSGTDRTDTQYFGPGTRLTVL.

This chain connects TRBV9 to TRBJ2-1, with TRBD2 as a possible D gene (5 bases). The germline gives CDR1 SGDLS, CDR2 YYNGEE. This CDR3 region has 15 residues. Deletions cut 2 bases from V and 4 bases from J, with 13 bases between. DNA for the CDR3: TGTGCCAGCAGCGTCGGGGAATCTGGGTACAATGAGCAGTTCTTC. Translation gives CASSVGESGYNEQFF.

The V call is TRBV11-2, the J call TRBJ2-3; weak D call: TRBD1 (5 bases). Germline-derived CDR1 and CDR2 are SGHAT and FQNNGV. The ends were cut back, 1 base at V and 2 bases at J, with 19 bases in the middle. This CDR3 region has 18 residues. This chain's CDR3 is CASSLGDQGSRNTDTQYF. In nucleotides, the CDR3 is TGTGCCAGCAGCTTAGGGGATCAGGGTAGCCGAAACACAGATACGCAGTATTTT.

The chain joins TRBV6-6 to TRBJ1-2, with D possibly TRBD1 on 5 matching bases. CDR3 size: 16 residues. V gave up 6 bases and J gave up 3 bases, with 20 bases separating them. CDR1 and CDR2 from the germline V gene are MNHNY and SVGAGI (reference sequence). CDR3 protein: CASSPGQGTRDYGYTF. CDR3 sequence (DNA): TGTGCCAGCAGCCCCGGACAAGGAACGAGAGACTATGGCTACACCTTC.

The chain couples TRBV2 to TRBJ2-7, with unresolved D. CDR3 length: 11 residues. Germline CDR1 and CDR2: SNHLY and FYNNEI. Trimming shortened V by 10 bases and J by 2 bases, and 9 bases separated the two germline ends. CDR3 bases: TGTGCCACCCGACAAGCCTACGAGCAGTACTTC. Translating gives CATRQAYEQYF. The entire variable domain, with the rest obtained from reference TRBV2 and TRBJ2-7, is as follows: EPEVTQTPSHQVTQMGQEVILRCVPISNHLYFYWYRQILGQKVEFLVSFYNNEISEKSEIFDDQFSVERPDGSNFTLKIRSTKLEDSAMYFCATRQAYEQYFGPGTRLTVT.

The chain has TRBV2 and TRBJ1-5, with 7 nucleotides matching TRBD1. CDR1 and CDR2 from the germline V gene are SNHLY and FYNNEI. The length of the CDR3 is 14 residues. V lost 6 bases to trimming and J lost 4 bases; unmatched junction nucleotides: 6. DNA for the CDR3: TGTGCCAGCAGCGTACAGGGGCAGAATCAGCCCCAGCATTTT. Its protein is CASSVQGQNQPQHF.

This clone showed up just once. The chain links TRBV6-5 to TRBJ1-3; D might be TRBD1 (5 bases). Trimming pared 8 bases from V and 0 bases from J, leaving 5 bases between. This CDR3 has 12 residues. Germline V gene data show CDR1 as MNHEY and CDR2 as SVGAGI. Here the CDR3 DNA reads TGTGCCAGCGACAGCTCTGGAAACACCATATATTTT. Translating it yields CASDSSGNTIYF.

As for this clone: Additional DNA sequences in this sample encode the identical CDR3. V gene TRBV5-6 combines with J gene TRBJ2-5, with 10 bases that match TRBD2. Germline V gene sequence: CDR1 SGHDT, CDR2 YYEEEE. V trimming: 5 bases; J trimming: 1 base; junction bases outside the gene matches: 2. The CDR3 runs to 14 residues. The CDR3 protein is CASSLAGGQETQYF. CDR3 in DNA: TGTGCCAGCAGTTTAGCGGGGGGCCAAGAGACCCAGTACTTC.

V gene TRBV27 combines with J gene TRBJ2-7; 11 bases are shared with TRBD1. Germline loops: CDR1 MNHEY, CDR2 SMNVEV (reference sequence). V was clipped by 7 bases and J by 3 bases; unmatched bases: 8. The CDR3 totals 15 residues. As DNA, the CDR3 is TGTGCCAGCAAATCCCGGGACAGGGGGAACTACGAGCAGTACGTC. Translation: CASKSRDRGNYEQYV.

The V gene is TRBV5-1, the J gene TRBJ1-4, with D uncertain. Germline assignment: CDR1 SGHRS and CDR2 YFSETQ. CDR3 length equals 14 residues. The V end lost 5 bases, the J end lost 0 bases, and 8 bases lay between the germline ends. As DNA, the CDR3 is TGCGCCAGCAGGGAGATAGCAACTAATGAAAAACTGTTTTTT. Protein product: CASREIATNEKLFF.

This clone has just a few counts. This CDR3 is CATSDEGQGPGYTF. CDR3 sequence (DNA): TGTGCCACCAGTGATGAGGGACAGGGTCCTGGCTACACCTTC. This chain links TRBV24-1 with TRBJ1-2, with 9 bases matching TRBD1. Germline-derived CDR1 and CDR2 are KGHDR and SFDVKD. V dropped 3 bases and J dropped 7; count of bases not matched to a gene: 5. The CDR3 length is 14 residues.

The V and J genes are TRBV5-1 and TRBJ1-2; TRBD1 agrees at 10 bases. The CDR3 has 16 amino acids. Germline V gives CDR1 SGHRS, CDR2 YFSETQ. V was clipped by 3 bases and J by 5 bases; unmatched bases: 10. The CDR3 region is CASSSYSGTGEYGYTF. CDR3 in DNA: TGCGCCAGCAGCTCTTATTCCGGGACAGGGGAATATGGCTACACCTTC.

V gene TRBV24-1 combines with J gene TRBJ2-6, with D possibly matching TRBD1 (5 bases). V lost 9 bases, J lost 2 bases, and 10 bases lay in between. CDR3 length: 14 residues. Germline CDR1 reads KGHDR; CDR2 reads SFDVKD. The CDR3 loop is CATSLGAGANVLTF. The CDR3 DNA sequence: TGTGCCACCTCCTTAGGGGCTGGGGCCAACGTCCTGACTTTC.

This chain joins TRBV18 and TRBJ2-2, with 7 nucleotides matching TRBD1. The germline CDR1 and CDR2 sequences are KGHSH and LQKENI. Trimming removed 6 bases from V and 3 bases from J; junction bases left unmatched: 7. CDR3 length: 15 residues. The CDR3 here is CASSATGVHTGELFF. CDR3 DNA: TGTGCCAGCTCTGCCACAGGGGTACACACCGGGGAGCTGTTTTTT.

This chain connects TRBV25-1 to TRBJ2-3; a possible D gene is TRBD2 (6 bases). Germline V gene sequence: CDR1 MGHDK, CDR2 SYGVNS. This CDR3 contains 10 residues. Trimming removed 6 bases from V and 11 bases from J, with 9 bases in between. The CDR3 sequence is CASSGLKQYF. In nucleotides, the CDR3 is TGTGCCAGCAGCGGACTAAAGCAGTATTTT.

The J gene is TRBJ2-3, the V gene TRBV19, with TRBD1 as a possible D gene (6 bases). Deletions cut 4 bases from V and 6 bases from J, with 20 bases between. CDR1 LNHDA and CDR2 SQIVND come from the germline V gene (reference sequence). This CDR3 comprises 16 residues. CDR3 nucleotide sequence: TGTGCCAGTAGTACGGCGGCACAGGGCCTGCGGGATACGCAGTATTTT. This translates into CASSTAAQGLRDTQYF.

The CDR3 is CASSPRTNTDTQYF. DNA of the CDR3: TGCGCCAGCAGCCCTCGGACTAACACAGATACGCAGTATTTT. The rearrangement links TRBV5-1 to TRBJ2-3, with D maybe TRBD2 (6 bases). Trimming shortened V by 4 bases and J by 2 bases, and 11 bases separated the two germline ends. The germline V gene has CDR1 SGHRS and CDR2 YFSETQ. This CDR3 is 14 amino acids long.

In its sample, this clone was seen once. The rearrangement uses TRBV29-1 and TRBJ1-1; tentatively, D is TRBD1 (5 bases). The V gene's germline CDR1 is SQVTM and CDR2 ANQGSEA. The CDR3 is 12 amino acids. V lost 6 bases and J lost 5, with 13 bases in between. CDR3 amino acids: CSVVQGGTEAFF. Written as DNA, the CDR3 is TGCAGCGTCGTTCAGGGAGGTACTGAAGCTTTCTTT.

This sequence joins TRBV2 and TRBJ1-1, with TRBD1 identical over 12 bases. The CDR3 runs to 15 residues. Germline CDR1 reads SNHLY; CDR2 reads FYNNEI. The ends lost 6 bases at V and 2 bases at J; junction bases unmatched: 4. The CDR3, as DNA: TGTGCCAGCAGGGGGGACAGGGGGCGAAACACTGAAGCTTTCTTT. As protein: CASRGDRGRNTEAFF.

V and J are TRBV20-1 and TRBJ1-2; unclear D gene. The CDR3 spans 11 residues. Germline loops: CDR1 DFQATT, CDR2 SNEGSKA (reference sequence). Trimming left V 0 bases short and J 7 bases short, with 6 bases between. Written as DNA, the CDR3 is TGCAGTGCTAGAGATAGTTTTGGCTACACCTTC. Residues: CSARDSFGYTF.

This clone was found a few times. V is TRBV7-6 and J is TRBJ2-5; D possibly corresponds to TRBD1 (6 bases). The CDR3 length is 16 residues. Germline values: CDR1 SGHVS, CDR2 FNYEAQ. V lost 1 base, J lost 5 bases, and 17 bases lay in between. The chain's CDR3 is CASSLEVAGVRETQYF. The CDR3 DNA sequence: TGTGCCAGCAGCTTAGAGGTGGCAGGGGTGAGGGAGACCCAGTACTTC. The full variable domain, rest sourced from reference TRBV7-6 and TRBJ2-5, is GAGVSQSPRYKVTKRGQDVALRCDPISGHVSLYWYRQALGQGPEFLTYFNYEAQQDKSGLPNDRFSAERPEGSISTLTIQRTEQRDSAMYRCASSLEVAGVRETQYFGPGTRLLVL.

This clone has only a few counts. DNA of the CDR3: TGTGCCAGCAGCTCTACCACAGGGTTCCATCAGCCCCAGCATTTT. It specifies CASSSTTGFHQPQHF. V is TRBV11-2 and J is TRBJ1-5, with TRBD1 as a possible D gene (6 bases). This CDR3 region has 15 residues. Per the germline V gene, CDR1 is SGHAT and CDR2 is FQNNGV. Trimming removed 4 bases from V and 5 bases from J, with 15 bases in between.

This clone was picked up a small number of times. The genes are TRBV2 and TRBJ1-1; 7 positions match TRBD1. The junction had 8 bases not matched to a gene; V was cut back by 7 bases and J by 3 bases. The CDR3 is 14 amino acids. The germline CDR1 and CDR2 sequences are SNHLY and FYNNEI. CDR3 loop: CASKGPTGDTEAFF. CDR3 nucleotides: TGTGCCAGCAAGGGACCAACAGGGGACACTGAAGCTTTCTTT.

The chain uses TRBV24-1 and TRBJ2-6; 9 nucleotides match TRBD1. Losses at the gene ends were 3 bases for V and 0 bases for J; bases not matched to a gene: 11. Germline V lookup: CDR1 KGHDR, CDR2 SFDVKD. The length of the CDR3 is 20 residues. The CDR3, as DNA: TGTGCCACCAGTGATCCTTATCCGGGACAGGGTTACTCTGGGGCCAACGTCCTGACTTTC. Amino acid sequence: CATSDPYPGQGYSGANVLTF.

The V gene is TRBV2, the J gene TRBJ2-6; 7 nucleotides agree with TRBD1. CDR3 length: 15 amino acids. Per germline, CDR1 SNHLY and CDR2 FYNNEI. Trimming took 7 bases from V and 0 from J; bases not matched to a gene: 3. As DNA, the CDR3 is TGTGCCAGCACCCGGACAGGCTCTGGGGCCAACGTCCTGACTTTC. Amino acids: CASTRTGSGANVLTF.

The chain has TRBV11-2 and TRBJ1-6; 9 bases line up with TRBD1. Germline V CDR1 and CDR2: SGHAT, FQNNGV. The trim removed 2 bases at V and 10 bases at J, leaving 6 bases unmatched. The CDR3 extends over 15 amino acids. This CDR3 reads CASSLWGQGGSPLHF. The DNA of the CDR3 is TGTGCCAGCAGCTTATGGGGACAGGGAGGGTCACCCCTCCACTTT. Using reference TRBV11-2 and TRBJ1-6 for the parts outside the CDR3, the full variable domain is EAGVAQSPRYKIIEKRQSVAFWCNPISGHATLYWYQQILGQGPKLLIQFQNNGVVDDSQLPKDRFSAERLKGVDSTLKIQPAKLEDSAVYLCASSLWGQGGSPLHFGNGTRLTVT.